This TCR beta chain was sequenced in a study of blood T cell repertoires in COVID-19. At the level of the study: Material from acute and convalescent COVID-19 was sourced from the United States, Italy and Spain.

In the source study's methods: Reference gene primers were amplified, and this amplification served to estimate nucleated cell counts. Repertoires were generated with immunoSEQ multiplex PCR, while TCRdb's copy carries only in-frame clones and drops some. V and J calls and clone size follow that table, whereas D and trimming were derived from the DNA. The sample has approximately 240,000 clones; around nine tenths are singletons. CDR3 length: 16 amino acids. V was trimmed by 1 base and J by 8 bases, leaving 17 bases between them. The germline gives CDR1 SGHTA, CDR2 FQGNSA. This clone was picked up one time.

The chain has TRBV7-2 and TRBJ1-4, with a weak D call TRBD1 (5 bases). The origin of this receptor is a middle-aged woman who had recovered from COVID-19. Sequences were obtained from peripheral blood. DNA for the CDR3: TGTGCCAGCAGCTTAGTCCCCCCAGGGTACGGGGAAAAACTGTTTTTT. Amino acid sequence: CASSLVPPGYGEKLFF.